This is a list of T cell receptor beta chains from one sample in a study of cytomegalovirus exposure and HLA in healthy donors. The table came from immunoSEQ multiplex PCR; TCRdb's copy has only in-frame clones and leaves some out. The sample lists some 100,000 clones; approximately 88% were seen once. The source material was PBMCs. The receptors derive from a man aged 18-30 years in good health and CMV-seronegative. Both conserved end residues are part of each CDR3. A D gene is named only where the DNA matches it firmly. Clone size appears in some rows only: once, few, many, or a class for an expanded clone.

TRBJ2-3 . . TRBV5-1 CASSWGEPDTQYF TGCGCCAGCAGTTGGGGAGAGCCAGATACGCAGTATTTT
TRBJ2-7 TRBD1 . TRBV7-7 CASSFDRGYEQYF TGTGCCAGCAGCTTTGACAGGGGGTACGAGCAGTACTTC
TRBJ1-5 . few TRBV27 CASRTGGQPQHF TGTGCCAGCAGGACCGGGGGTCAGCCCCAGCATTTT
TRBJ2-2 . . TRBV27 CASSPGLNTGELFF TGTGCCAGCAGTCCGGGACTGAACACCGGGGAGCTGTTTTTT
TRBJ2-7 . . TRBV9 CASSLGTTSYEQYF TGTGCCAGCAGCCTAGGGACAACTTCCTACGAGCAGTACTTC
TRBJ1-2 . . TRBV21-1 CANYNTGTYGYTF TGTGCCAACTATAATACAGGGACCTATGGCTACACCTTC
TRBJ1-1 . . TRBV7-8 CASRPGTWFSEAFF TGTGCCAGCAGACCCGGGACTTGGTTCTCTGAAGCTTTCTTT
TRBJ2-7 . few TRBV11-3 CASSSSGSPYEQYF TGTGCCAGCAGCTCGAGCGGATCTCCCTACGAGCAGTACTTC
TRBJ2-7 TRBD1 few TRBV5-1 CASSRDRGSYEQYF TGCGCCAGCAGTCGCGACAGGGGATCCTACGAGCAGTACTTC
TRBJ1-4 TRBD1 once TRBV5-1 CASSTGQEYSTNEKLFF TGCGCCAGCAGCACAGGACAGGAATACTCAACTAATGAAAAACTGTTTTTT
TRBJ1-2 . . TRBV6-1 CASRQGLGYGYTF TGTGCCAGCAGGCAGGGTCTCGGCTATGGCTACACCTTC
TRBJ2-7 . . TRBV6-6 CASIVDSSSYEQYF TGTGCCAGCATCGTAGACAGCTCCTCCTACGAGCAGTACTTC
TRBJ1-2 TRBD1 . TRBV4-3 CASSQDRGTAYGYTF TGCGCCAGCAGCCAAGATCGGGGGACAGCCTATGGCTACACCTTC
TRBJ1-5 TRBD1 . TRBV6-1 CASREAGTGYQPQHF TGTGCCAGCAGGGAAGCCGGGACAGGTTATCAGCCCCAGCATTTT
TRBJ1-2 TRBD1 . TRBV4-1 CASSQDITGTGGYGYTF TGCGCCAGCAGCCAAGATATAACCGGGACAGGGGGATATGGCTACACCTTC
TRBJ1-4 TRBD1 . TRBV6-6 CASSPGTGGSNEKLFF TGTGCCAGCAGCCCCGGGACAGGGGGTTCTAATGAAAAACTGTTTTTT
TRBJ2-3 TRBD1 . TRBV4-2 CAINSTGPRTDTQYF TGTGCCATTAACTCGACAGGGCCTCGGACAGATACGCAGTATTTT
TRBJ1-1 TRBD1 . TRBV11-2 CASSSIRGRVTEAFF TGTGCCAGCAGCTCAATTAGGGGGCGGGTCACTGAAGCTTTCTTT
TRBJ1-4 . . TRBV18 CASSPPTVEKLFF TGTGCCAGCTCACCACCCACGGTTGAAAAACTGTTTTTT
TRBJ2-2 TRBD2 . TRBV5-1 CASSPRGAGELFF TGCGCCAGCAGCCCACGGGGGGCCGGGGAGCTGTTTTTT
TRBJ2-5 TRBD2 . TRBV6-6 CASSYAVAGEETQYF TGTGCCAGCAGTTACGCAGTGGCGGGGGAAGAGACCCAGTACTTC
TRBJ2-7 TRBD1 once TRBV6-5 CASSRDRGSYEQYF TGTGCCAGCAGCCGGGACAGGGGCTCCTACGAGCAGTACTTC
TRBJ1-2 . . TRBV28 CASDPQGFNYGYTF TGTGCCAGCGATCCACAGGGCTTCAACTATGGCTACACCTTC
TRBJ1-5 TRBD1 . TRBV4-1 CASSLYRGDQPQHF TGCGCCAGCAGCCTATACAGGGGAGATCAGCCCCAGCATTTT
TRBJ2-3 . . TRBV7-9 CASSLASSRSTDTQYF TGTGCCAGCAGCTTAGCTTCGTCGAGAAGCACAGATACGCAGTATTTT
TRBJ1-2 TRBD1 . TRBV29-1 CSVDRGRGYTF TGCAGCGTGGACAGGGGGCGAGGCTACACCTTC
TRBJ1-1 . . TRBV18 CASSNPPRQKAEAFF TGTGCCAGCTCTAACCCCCCACGACAAAAGGCTGAAGCTTTCTTT
TRBJ2-7 . . TRBV28 CASSFNSYYEQYF TGTGCCAGCAGTTTCAACAGTTACTACGAGCAGTACTTC
TRBJ2-3 TRBD2 . TRBV4-2 CASSQETSGRSTDTQYF TGTGCCAGCAGCCAAGAGACTAGCGGGAGGAGCACAGATACGCAGTATTTT
TRBJ2-1 TRBD2 . TRBV7-8 CASSRNKPGLAHNEQFF TGTGCCAGCAGCCGTAATAAACCGGGACTAGCGCATAATGAGCAGTTCTTC
TRBJ2-3 TRBD1 . TRBV7-9 CASSLGTGGYDTQYF TGTGCCAGCAGCTTAGGGACAGGGGGTTATGATACGCAGTATTTT
TRBJ2-5 TRBD2 . TRBV11-2 CASSLGLALQETQYF TGTGCCAGCAGCCTTGGACTAGCGCTTCAAGAGACCCAGTACTTC
TRBJ1-1 . . TRBV4-1 CASSQDLGSTEAFF TGCGCCAGCAGCCAAGATCTCGGGAGTACTGAAGCTTTCTTT
TRBJ1-4 TRBD1 . TRBV19 CASSKNRDRNEKLFF TGTGCCAGTAGCAAGAACCGGGACAGAAATGAAAAACTGTTTTTT
TRBJ2-1 TRBD2 . TRBV13 CASSALAGILNNEQFF TGTGCCAGCAGCGCACTAGCGGGGATTCTAAACAATGAGCAGTTCTTC
TRBJ2-7 TRBD2 . TRBV28 CATAGGRGEQYF TGTGCCACCGCGGGCGGGAGAGGGGAGCAGTACTTC
TRBJ2-2 TRBD2 . TRBV30 CARREGVYTGELFF TGTGCCCGTCGGGAGGGCGTCTACACCGGGGAGCTGTTTTTT
TRBJ2-1 . . TRBV5-1 CASSSRTTPDEQFF TGCGCCAGCAGCTCCCGGACTACCCCCGATGAGCAGTTCTTC